Below, one T cell receptor beta chain is given with its context. The source of the sample is a study of T cell changes during pregnancy in multiple sclerosis. The germline V gene has CDR1 MDHEN and CDR2 SYDVKM. The trim removed 6 bases at V and 0 bases at J, leaving 6 bases unmatched. This CDR3 is built from 15 residues. Clones were read by immunoSEQ multiplex PCR, and TCRdb kept only the in-frame ones, dropping some. The table has about 57,000 clones, 92% seen once. The chain is built from TRBV28 and TRBJ1-2; 8 positions match TRBD1. This material consisted of CD4+ T cells from peripheral blood mononuclear cells, taken in the second trimester of pregnancy. The TCR sequence derives from a female donor with multiple sclerosis, enrolled in a pregnancy study. CDR3 sequence (DNA): TGTGCCAGCAGGATTCAGGGGGCAGCTAACTATGGCTACACCTTC. As protein: CASRIQGAANYGYTF.